This entry lists 26 T cell receptor beta chains sequenced from one sample in a study of vaccination effects on CD4 cells after COVID-19. These receptors lack a known antigen. In the ViraFEST assay, antigen-specific CD4+ clonotypes were identified by expansion after peptide-pool stimulation. When around 10 days of culture had elapsed, CD4+ T cells were isolated. The participants, recipients of two vaccine doses, got either BNT162b2 or mRNA-1273. Clones were sequenced by immunoSEQ multiplex PCR, and TCRdb holds only the in-frame ones, with some missing. The repertoire has 25,000 to 30,000 clones, around 86% of them found once; the top ten carry about 5%. The sample consisted of CD4+ T cells from PBMCs cultured with SARS-CoV-2 spike peptides, taken after COVID-19 vaccination. These receptors came from a human donor who received a COVID-19 vaccine. Some clones in this sample may be carry-over from other donors' samples.

V and J are TRBV2 and TRBJ2-2; 8 bases are shared with TRBD1. V shed 5 bases, J shed 9 bases, and the junction held 5 bases outside the gene matches. The CDR3 contains 13 residues. Per germline, CDR1 SNHLY and CDR2 FYNNEI. CDR3 protein: CASSPQGAWELFF. CDR3 nucleotide sequence: TGTGCCAGCAGTCCTCAGGGGGCCTGGGAGCTGTTTTTT.

The V gene is TRBV7-8, the J gene TRBJ1-2; perhaps TRBD1 as D (6 bases). Germline CDR1 and CDR2: SGHVS and FQNEAQ. This CDR3 contains 14 residues. V was clipped by 8 bases and J by 0 bases, with 13 bases between them. As DNA, the CDR3 is TGTGCCAGCGGTAGGGGGTTTACTAACTATGGCTACACCTTC. It specifies CASGRGFTNYGYTF.

This rearrangement joins TRBV19 to TRBJ2-2, with 7 bases fitting TRBD1. V was pared by 5 bases and J by 7 bases, with 10 bases of the junction left unmatched. Germline V gene lookup returns CDR1 LNHDA and CDR2 SQIVND (reference sequence). The CDR3 is 15 residues long. CDR3 nucleotides: TGTGCCAGTAGTGTGACAGGGATGTTAGGCGGGGAGCTGTTTTTT. It encodes CASSVTGMLGGELFF.

This clone has a single count. This sequence joins TRBV5-1 and TRBJ1-1, with D unclear. The CDR3 spans 15 residues. Germline-derived CDR1 and CDR2 are SGHRS and YFSETQ. With 1 base removed from V and 4 bases from J, the gap between germline ends came to 14 bases. The DNA for the CDR3 is TGCGCCAGCAGCTTGCAAACGGGCGTGGGCACTGAAGCTTTCTTT. Protein product: CASSLQTGVGTEAFF. The full variable domain, in which reference TRBV5-1 and TRBJ1-1 provide the parts outside the CDR3, is KAGVTQTPRYLIKTRGQQVTLSCSPISGHRSVSWYQQTPGQGLQFLFEYFSETQRNKGNFPGRFSGRQFSNSRSEMNVSTLELGDSALYLCASSLQTGVGTEAFFGQGTRLTVV.

This chain joins TRBV30 and TRBJ2-3; maybe TRBD1 (6 bases). V was trimmed by 2 bases and J by 10 bases, leaving 22 bases between them. The CDR3 loop spans 15 amino acids. In germline, CDR1 is GTSNPN, CDR2 SVGIG (reference sequence). The CDR3 DNA sequence: TGTGCCTGGAGTCCTTGGGGGCTCGCAGGACCATCGCAGTATTTT. Translating gives CAWSPWGLAGPSQYF. Based on the CDR3 plus reference TRBV30 and TRBJ2-3, the full variable domain is SQTIHQWPATLVQPVGSPLSLECTVEGTSNPNLYWYRQAAGRGLQLLFYSVGIGQISSEVPQNLSASRPQDRQFILSSKKLLLSDSGFYLCAWSPWGLAGPSQYFGPGTRLTVL.

The CDR3 loop reads CASSYRANTEAFF. The CDR3 DNA reads as TGTGCCAGCAGTTACCGGGCGAACACTGAAGCTTTCTTT. This chain links TRBV6-5 with TRBJ1-1; D gene unclear. Trimming took 2 bases from V and 1 from J, leaving 5 bases between them. From germline, CDR1 is MNHEY and CDR2 SVGAGI. The CDR3 covers 13 residues.

The chain uses TRBV2 and TRBJ1-6, with D maybe TRBD1 (6 bases). The CDR3 has 15 amino acids. V was cut by 4 bases and J by 6 bases, with 13 bases left in between. Germline V gene data show CDR1 as SNHLY and CDR2 as FYNNEI. In nucleotides, the CDR3 is TGTGCCAGCAGTGGGTCTTTCAGGGGTAATTCACCCCTCCACTTT. This encodes CASSGSFRGNSPLHF.

This clone was detected only once. V gene TRBV24-1 combines with J gene TRBJ2-1; 13 bases agree with TRBD2. Germline V gives CDR1 KGHDR, CDR2 SFDVKD. The V and J ends lost 4 bases and 7 bases, in that order; junction bases with no gene match: 9. The CDR3 extends over 17 amino acids. The CDR3 spells CATSDRRLAGGGNEQFF. The DNA for the CDR3 is TGTGCCACCAGTGACCGGCGACTAGCGGGGGGTGGAAATGAGCAGTTCTTC.

This chain connects TRBV7-2 to TRBJ1-3; possibly TRBD1 for D (5 bases). V lost 2 bases, J lost 1 base, and 6 bases lay in between. The CDR3 spans 14 residues. Germline loops: CDR1 SGHTA, CDR2 FQGNSA. The DNA for the CDR3 is TGTGCCAGCAGCTTATACAGGTCTGGAAACACCATATATTTT. This gives the protein CASSLYRSGNTIYF.

The CDR3 sequence is CASSQDRAVSSGANVLTF. The DNA of the CDR3 is TGCGCCAGCAGCCAAGATCGGGCGGTCAGCTCTGGGGCCAACGTCCTGACTTTC. The chain links TRBV4-1 to TRBJ2-6; no clear D. V was shortened by 0 bases and J by 0 bases, with 12 bases between the two germline ends. Germline V gives CDR1 MGHRA, CDR2 YSYEKL. The CDR3 runs to 18 residues.

This sequence joins TRBV6-4 and TRBJ2-1; possibly TRBD1 for D (6 bases). This CDR3 is built from 14 residues. Germline CDR1 reads MRHNA; CDR2 reads SNTAGT. Trimming shortened V by 8 bases and J by 5 bases, and 16 bases separated the two germline ends. The CDR3 loop is CASPPVGADNEQFF. In DNA, the CDR3 is TGTGCCAGCCCCCCTGTGGGGGCGGACAATGAGCAGTTCTTC.

The chain combines TRBV18 with TRBJ1-4, with 7 bases lining up with TRBD1. Trimming at V came to 0 bases and at J to 4 bases, leaving 2 bases not matched to a gene. CDR3 length: 15 amino acids. Germline-derived CDR1 and CDR2 are KGHSH and LQKENI. The CDR3 protein is CASSPPGQLNEKLFF. CDR3 nucleotides: TGTGCCAGCTCACCACCGGGACAGCTTAATGAAAAACTGTTTTTT.

In this sample, this clone turned up once. This CDR3 is CATSRAVNYGYTF. Written as DNA, the CDR3 is TGTGCCACCAGCAGGGCCGTTAACTATGGCTACACCTTC. The rearrangement uses TRBV6-5 and TRBJ1-2, with D perhaps TRBD1 (5 bases). The CDR3 has 13 amino acids. The germline V and J ends were trimmed by 10 bases and 1 base, with 13 bases remaining between them. Germline V gene lookup returns CDR1 MNHEY and CDR2 SVGAGI.

The chain combines TRBV24-1 with TRBJ2-5; 9 bases match TRBD1. Trimming took 3 bases from V and 5 from J; bases not matched to a gene: 15. Per germline, CDR1 KGHDR and CDR2 SFDVKD. This CDR3 region has 18 residues. CDR3 amino acids: CATSDPTPGQGSRETQYF. The CDR3 nucleotides are TGTGCCACCAGTGATCCTACCCCTGGACAGGGGTCGCGGGAGACCCAGTACTTC.

A few counts support this clone. This sequence joins TRBV10-1 and TRBJ2-2; 8 bases fit TRBD1. Germline V CDR1 and CDR2: WNHNN, SYGVQD (reference sequence). Trimming cost V 5 bases and J 3 bases; bases outside gene matches: 5. The CDR3 length is 15 residues. CDR3 amino acids: CASSPQGAHTGELFF. In DNA form, the CDR3 reads TGCGCCAGCAGTCCCCAGGGGGCGCACACCGGGGAGCTGTTTTTT.

This clone was counted a few times. The rearrangement links TRBV7-9 to TRBJ1-6; tentative D call: TRBD1 (5 bases). CDR1 is SEHNR and CDR2 is FQNEAQ in the germline V gene (reference sequence). The CDR3 is 15 residues long. Between the trimmed V and J ends, which lost 3 bases and 8 bases, there was a span of 14 bases. CDR3 sequence (DNA): TGTGCCAGCAGCTTCCGTGAGGGGCCGGATTCACCCCTCCACTTT. Protein: CASSFREGPDSPLHF. Full variable domain (missing parts from reference TRBV7-9 and TRBJ1-6): DTGVSQNPRHKITKRGQNVTFRCDPISEHNRLYWYRQTLGQGPEFLTYFQNEAQLEKSRLLSDRFSAERPKGSFSTLEIQRTEQGDSAMYLCASSFREGPDSPLHFGNGTRLTVT.

The chain recombines TRBV25-1 with TRBJ1-3, with a weak D call TRBD1 (5 bases). V dropped 4 bases and J dropped 4 bases, with 11 bases sitting between them. Looked up from germline, CDR1 is MGHDK and CDR2 is SYGVNS. The CDR3 has 14 amino acids. CDR3 nucleotide sequence: TGTGCCAGCAGTGTTGGGACTACAGGAAACACCATATATTTT. It yields the protein CASSVGTTGNTIYF.

The CDR3 sequence: CASSPRRGSYTEAFF. The CDR3 DNA sequence: TGTGCCAGCTCACCACGCAGGGGGTCGTACACTGAAGCTTTCTTT. V is TRBV18 and J is TRBJ1-1, with 7 bases lining up with TRBD1. The germline V gene encodes CDR1 KGHSH and CDR2 LQKENI. V gave up 1 base and J gave up 3 bases; unmatched junction bases: 5. This CDR3 has 15 amino acids.

This chain joins TRBV7-2 and TRBJ2-3; D ambiguous. The germline V gene has CDR1 SGHTA and CDR2 FQGNSA. The CDR3 runs to 15 residues. V gave up 5 bases and J gave up 2 bases, with 14 bases separating them. CDR3 nucleotides: TGTGCCAGCAGCCCACTCCCCGGTACCACAGATACGCAGTATTTT. Translating it yields CASSPLPGTTDTQYF.

The chain joins TRBV7-3 to TRBJ2-3; D may be TRBD2 (5 bases). CDR1 is SGHTA and CDR2 is FQGTGA in the germline V gene. Trimming took off 0 bases at V and 1 base at J, with 11 bases between the two ends. This CDR3 has 16 residues. The CDR3 bases are TGTGCCAGCAGCTTAACGGCCGGGGTTGGCACAGATACGCAGTATTTT. Its protein product is CASSLTAGVGTDTQYF.

The V call is TRBV24-1, the J call TRBJ2-2; 7 nucleotides align to TRBD2. The CDR3 is 15 amino acids. The V segment lost 8 bases and the J segment 4 bases; nucleotides outside the gene matches: 9. CDR1 and CDR2 from the germline V gene are KGHDR and SFDVKD. The CDR3 coding sequence is TGTGCCACCACCGCCGGCCCTAGCGGCACCGGGGAGCTGTTTTTT. Translating gives CATTAGPSGTGELFF.

The chain recombines TRBV4-2 with TRBJ1-1; 11 bases line up with TRBD1. CDR3 length equals 15 residues. The ends lost 3 bases at V and 6 bases at J; junction bases unmatched: 6. CDR1 is LGHNA, CDR2 YNFKEQ, per germline. The CDR3 protein is CASSHLGQGGPEAFF. CDR3 sequence (DNA): TGTGCCAGCAGCCACCTGGGACAGGGGGGACCTGAAGCTTTCTTT.

Comments on this clone: One end of the junction fails to match germline, which may point to a read error. V gene TRBV6-1 combines with J gene TRBJ1-5, with D possibly being TRBD1 (5 bases). Germline V gives CDR1 MNHNS, CDR2 SASEGT. This CDR3 contains 15 residues. The CDR3 nucleotides are TGTGCCAGCAGAGAAGGGGCAGTTAGCAATCAGCCCCAGCATTTT. Its translation: CASREGAVSNQPQHF.

The DNA for the CDR3 is TGTGCCAGTAGTGATTCGGACAGTAATAATTCACCCCTCCACTTT. Translated, it gives CASSDSDSNNSPLHF. This rearrangement joins TRBV19 to TRBJ1-6; tentatively, D is TRBD1 (6 bases). The CDR3 has 15 amino acids. Germline CDR1 LNHDA, CDR2 SQIVND (reference sequence). V gave up 5 bases and J gave up 5 bases, with 13 bases separating them. The full variable domain, in which reference TRBV19 and TRBJ1-6 provide the parts outside the CDR3, is DGGITQSPKYLFRKEGQNVTLSCEQNLNHDAMYWYRQDPGQGLRLIYYSQIVNDFQKGDIAEGYSVSREKKESFPLTVTSAQKNPTAFYLCASSDSDSNNSPLHFGNGTRLTVT.

V and J are TRBV30 and TRBJ1-2; D is possibly TRBD1 (5 bases). The CDR3 extends over 14 amino acids. V was pared by 5 bases and J by 3 bases, with 16 bases between. In germline, CDR1 is GTSNPN, CDR2 SVGIG (reference sequence). CDR3 protein: CAWGRDPYYYGYTF. CDR3 sequence (DNA): TGTGCCTGGGGCAGGGATCCTTACTACTATGGCTACACCTTC. The complete variable domain, with remaining parts taken from reference TRBV30 and TRBJ1-2, reads SQTIHQWPATLVQPVGSPLSLECTVEGTSNPNLYWYRQAAGRGLQLLFYSVGIGQISSEVPQNLSASRPQDRQFILSSKKLLLSDSGFYLCAWGRDPYYYGYTFGSGTRLTVV.

This clone was observed a single time. This chain uses TRBV24-1 with TRBJ2-3; TRBD2 agrees at 12 bases. Germline lookup yields CDR1 KGHDR and CDR2 SFDVKD. This CDR3 is built from 15 residues. The junction had 4 bases not matched to a gene; V was cut back by 1 base and J by 9 bases. In DNA, the CDR3 is TGTGCCACCAGTGATTTAACTAGCGGGGGGAGGACGCAGTATTTT. Translation: CATSDLTSGGRTQYF.